A selection of T cell receptor beta chains follows, all from one sample in a study of tumour-infiltrating T cells in Burkitt lymphoma. Libraries were prepared by immunoSEQ multiplex PCR; TCRdb keeps only in-frame clonotypes and omits some of them. The sample has tens of thousands of clones, around 30% seen once. Material for sequencing was tumor tissue. These receptors came from a human donor with Burkitt lymphoma. Each CDR3 is given with its conserved first and last residue. D genes are given only for firm matches. Clone size is stated in some rows and not others, as once, few, many or a class when expanded.

d_gene: NA; j_gene: TRBJ2-2; abundance: few; v_gene: TRBV6-5; CDR3nt: TGTGCCACTCGTAGGGCCTCGAACACCGGGGAGCTGTTTTTT; CDR3aa: CATRRASNTGELFF
d_gene: NA; j_gene: TRBJ2-2; abundance: NA; v_gene: TRBV11-2; CDR3nt: TGTGCCAGCAGCCAAACTCGCACCGGGGAGCTGTTTTTT; CDR3aa: CASSQTRTGELFF
d_gene: NA; j_gene: TRBJ2-7; abundance: few; v_gene: TRBV4-3; CDR3nt: TGCGCCAGCAGCCAAGAGCGGGGCCTTTCCGCGGGCGAGCAGTACTTC; CDR3aa: CASSQERGLSAGEQYF
d_gene: NA; j_gene: TRBJ1-2; abundance: NA; v_gene: TRBV9; CDR3nt: TGTGCCAGCAGCGTAGGGCGGCCCGGGGGTGGCTACACCTTC; CDR3aa: CASSVGRPGGGYTF
d_gene: NA; j_gene: TRBJ2-7; abundance: NA; v_gene: TRBV10-3; CDR3nt: TGTGCCATCAGTGAGTCTGGGAGCTCCTACGAGCAGTACTTC; CDR3aa: CAISESGSSYEQYF
d_gene: NA; j_gene: TRBJ2-7; abundance: NA; v_gene: TRBV4-3; CDR3nt: TGCGCCAGCAGCCAAGACACCCTTTACGAGCAGTACTTC; CDR3aa: CASSQDTLYEQYF
d_gene: TRBD1; j_gene: TRBJ2-1; abundance: NA; v_gene: TRBV2; CDR3nt: TGTGCCAGCAGTGAACCTGGACAGGGAGAGAATGAGCAGTTCTTC; CDR3aa: CASSEPGQGENEQFF
d_gene: TRBD1; j_gene: TRBJ1-5; abundance: NA; v_gene: TRBV7-2; CDR3nt: TGTGCCAGCAGCTTAGGCGACAGGGGATATCAGCCCCAGCATTTT; CDR3aa: CASSLGDRGYQPQHF
d_gene: NA; j_gene: TRBJ1-1; abundance: NA; v_gene: TRBV7-2; CDR3nt: TGTGCCAGCAGCTTAGGGGTTACAGGGAGCACTGAAGCTTTCTTT; CDR3aa: CASSLGVTGSTEAFF
d_gene: TRBD1; j_gene: TRBJ1-5; abundance: NA; v_gene: TRBV19; CDR3nt: TGTGCCAGTAGTAATGGACAGGGGAGCAATCAGCCCCAGCATTTT; CDR3aa: CASSNGQGSNQPQHF